The entry below gives a single T cell receptor beta chain sequence along with its context. Its antigen is undetermined. Total RNA, at least 5.5 micrograms per sample, came from PBMCs. The data originate from a study of blood T cells in healthy people across ages. As for the study in general: Per two T cells, about one barcoded beta molecule was captured through template switching. Whole-study findings and limits: A strong correlation between TCR beta diversity and naive T cell percentage was seen.

The junction had 15 bases not matched to a gene; V was cut back by 7 bases and J by 0 bases. The CDR3 spans 18 residues. It was with a sample-barcoded 5' primer and a J-beta primer mix that a second PCR of roughly 7 to 11 cycles was run. Tags on each cDNA molecule came from a template-switch adaptor with 12 random nucleotides. MiXCR, applied by TCRdb to the 5' RACE reads, yields one record per CDR3 protein. The sample consists of hundreds of thousands of distinct CDR3 sequences, around 50% of them appearing once. The source is a man aged 40-50 years in good health. The V and J genes are TRBV12-3 or TRBV12-4 and TRBJ2-4; 7 bases are shared with TRBD2. Material: blood. The CDR3 loop reads CASKSSWEGLLAKNIQYF. CDR3 in DNA: TGTGCCAGCAAATCAAGCTGGGAGGGGCTTCTAGCCAAAAACATTCAGTACTTC.